The rows below give T cell receptor beta chains drawn from one sample of a study of PD-L1 blockade in urothelial cancer. Method: immunoSEQ multiplex PCR; TCRdb's copy keeps in-frame clones and lacks some. Of approximately 110,000 clones listed, approximately 85% were seen once; the top ten hold 2% to 3%. The material was PBMCs, obtained around atezolizumab (anti-PD-L1) treatment. The receptors stem from a man aged 50 or older with urothelial cancer. Each CDR3 is given with its conserved first and last residue. The order of the fields is clone size, J gene, V gene, D gene, CDR3 DNA, CDR3 protein. The D gene is left open where the match is weak. Clone size is shown for a subset of rows, as once, few, many or a class of expanded clone.

clone_size: NA
j_call: TRBJ1-4
v_call: TRBV18
d_call: NA
cdr3_nt: TGTGCCAGCTCACCGCGGCAGGGCCCGGAAAAACTGTTTTTT
cdr3_aa: CASSPRQGPEKLFF

clone_size: NA
j_call: TRBJ1-3
v_call: TRBV30
d_call: TRBD1
cdr3_nt: TGTGCCTGGAGCAAGTCGAACAGGGGAGTCACCATATATTTT
cdr3_aa: CAWSKSNRGVTIYF

clone_size: NA
j_call: TRBJ1-4
v_call: TRBV9
d_call: NA
cdr3_nt: TGTGCCAGCAGCGTAGCAGGAGGAGGGGAAAAACTGTTTTTT
cdr3_aa: CASSVAGGGEKLFF

clone_size: NA
j_call: TRBJ2-2
v_call: TRBV5-1
d_call: TRBD2
cdr3_nt: TGCGCCAGCAGCTTGAAACTAGCGGGAGGGTCCGGGGAGCTGTTTTTT
cdr3_aa: CASSLKLAGGSGELFF

clone_size: NA
j_call: TRBJ2-7
v_call: TRBV2
d_call: NA
cdr3_nt: TGTGCCAGCAGTTTACAGGCAAACTACGAGCAGTACTTC
cdr3_aa: CASSLQANYEQYF

clone_size: NA
j_call: TRBJ2-3
v_call: TRBV5-1
d_call: TRBD1
cdr3_nt: TGCGCCAGCAGCAATACAGGGGGCGGTGATACGCAGTATTTT
cdr3_aa: CASSNTGGGDTQYF

clone_size: NA
j_call: TRBJ1-1
v_call: TRBV29-1
d_call: NA
cdr3_nt: TGCAGCGGGTCGCGGGGGCCAAGGGGAACTGAAGCTTTCTTT
cdr3_aa: CSGSRGPRGTEAFF

clone_size: few
j_call: TRBJ1-1
v_call: TRBV29-1
d_call: NA
cdr3_nt: TGCAGCGTTGACAGGTCGGCTGAAGCTTTCTTT
cdr3_aa: CSVDRSAEAFF

clone_size: NA
j_call: TRBJ2-4
v_call: TRBV19
d_call: TRBD1
cdr3_nt: TGTGCCAGTAGCCGGGGACAGGCCCCTGGCCAAAACATTCAGTACTTC
cdr3_aa: CASSRGQAPGQNIQYF

clone_size: NA
j_call: TRBJ1-2
v_call: TRBV7-9
d_call: TRBD1
cdr3_nt: TGTGCCAGCAGCGGCGGGACAGGGGGGATAATCTATGGCTACACCTTC
cdr3_aa: CASSGGTGGIIYGYTF

clone_size: once
j_call: TRBJ1-2
v_call: TRBV6-1
d_call: NA
cdr3_nt: TGTGCCAGCAGAGCCCAGGGAACCAACTATGGCTACACCTTC
cdr3_aa: CASRAQGTNYGYTF

clone_size: once
j_call: TRBJ2-7
v_call: TRBV7-2
d_call: NA
cdr3_nt: TGTGCCAGCAGCCTCTCCTTCAGACAGGGAGGCTCCTACGAGCAGTACTTC
cdr3_aa: CASSLSFRQGGSYEQYF

clone_size: NA
j_call: TRBJ2-1
v_call: TRBV7-2
d_call: TRBD2
cdr3_nt: TGTGCCAGCAGCTTAGGTCTAGCGGGATTCAATGAGCAGTTCTTC
cdr3_aa: CASSLGLAGFNEQFF

clone_size: NA
j_call: TRBJ1-5
v_call: TRBV27
d_call: NA
cdr3_nt: TGTGCCAGCAGTTTACGAGGGCAAGGGCAGCCCCAGCATTTT
cdr3_aa: CASSLRGQGQPQHF

clone_size: NA
j_call: TRBJ2-7
v_call: TRBV28
d_call: NA
cdr3_nt: TGTGCCAGCACTGTTTCAACCGGCTCCTACGAGCAGTACTTC
cdr3_aa: CASTVSTGSYEQYF

clone_size: NA
j_call: TRBJ2-1
v_call: TRBV27
d_call: NA
cdr3_nt: TGTGCCAGCAGTTTATCCGGGAGCAGGTATGAGCAGTTCTTC
cdr3_aa: CASSLSGSRYEQFF

clone_size: once
j_call: TRBJ2-3
v_call: TRBV7-8
d_call: NA
cdr3_nt: TGTGCCAGCAGCTATTGGGACACCACAGATACGCAGTATTTT
cdr3_aa: CASSYWDTTDTQYF

clone_size: NA
j_call: TRBJ2-3
v_call: TRBV28
d_call: NA
cdr3_nt: TGTGCCAGCAGTTCCCAATCGGTCAGGTACACAGATACGCAGTATTTT
cdr3_aa: CASSSQSVRYTDTQYF

clone_size: NA
j_call: TRBJ2-7
v_call: TRBV30
d_call: NA
cdr3_nt: TGTGCCTGGAGCCCAGCATCGACAGGTACCTACGAGCAGTACTTC
cdr3_aa: CAWSPASTGTYEQYF

clone_size: NA
j_call: TRBJ2-5
v_call: TRBV11-2
d_call: NA
cdr3_nt: TGTGCCAGCAGCTTGGGCAGGGAGGAAGAGACCCAGTACTTC
cdr3_aa: CASSLGREEETQYF

clone_size: NA
j_call: TRBJ1-5
v_call: TRBV28
d_call: TRBD1
cdr3_nt: TGTGCCAGCAGTTTGTCAGGGGGCCTAAATCAGCCCCAGCATTTT
cdr3_aa: CASSLSGGLNQPQHF

clone_size: NA
j_call: TRBJ2-3
v_call: TRBV28
d_call: NA
cdr3_nt: TGTGCCAGCAGTTTAGGTTCATGGCTAGTAGGCACAGATACGCAGTATTTT
cdr3_aa: CASSLGSWLVGTDTQYF

clone_size: once
j_call: TRBJ2-3
v_call: TRBV27
d_call: NA
cdr3_nt: TGTGCCAGCAGTTCTATATCCACAGATACGCAGTATTTT
cdr3_aa: CASSSISTDTQYF

clone_size: NA
j_call: TRBJ1-1
v_call: TRBV29-1
d_call: NA
cdr3_nt: TGCAGCGTTGGGGAGCCAAAAGCTTTCTTT
cdr3_aa: CSVGEPKAFF

clone_size: NA
j_call: TRBJ2-1
v_call: TRBV6-1
d_call: TRBD2
cdr3_nt: TGTGCCAGCAGTGCCCGTCCGAGCGGGATCAGCCTAAATGAGCAGTTCTTC
cdr3_aa: CASSARPSGISLNEQFF

clone_size: NA
j_call: TRBJ2-2
v_call: TRBV9
d_call: NA
cdr3_nt: TGTGCCAGCAGCGTAGACGGGAGAAACACCGGGGAGCTGTTTTTT
cdr3_aa: CASSVDGRNTGELFF

clone_size: NA
j_call: TRBJ1-1
v_call: TRBV28
d_call: NA
cdr3_nt: TGTGCCAGCAGTTTAAGTTCTGTAGCGAACACTGAAGCTTTCTTT
cdr3_aa: CASSLSSVANTEAFF

clone_size: NA
j_call: TRBJ2-5
v_call: TRBV7-9
d_call: NA
cdr3_nt: TGTGCCAGCAGCTTCGACAGGAGAGGGGCCCAGTACTTC
cdr3_aa: CASSFDRRGAQYF

clone_size: few
j_call: TRBJ1-2
v_call: TRBV5-6
d_call: NA
cdr3_nt: TGTGCCAGCGTCAGGGATGGCTACACCTTC
cdr3_aa: CASVRDGYTF

clone_size: NA
j_call: TRBJ2-7
v_call: TRBV18
d_call: TRBD2
cdr3_nt: TGTGCCAGCTCACCAACGGGACTAGCCGCCTACGAGCAGTACTTC
cdr3_aa: CASSPTGLAAYEQYF

clone_size: NA
j_call: TRBJ1-5
v_call: TRBV28
d_call: TRBD1
cdr3_nt: TGTGCCAGCAGAAGGACAGGGCAAGGTCAGCCCCAGCATTTT
cdr3_aa: CASRRTGQGQPQHF

clone_size: NA
j_call: TRBJ1-2
v_call: TRBV9
d_call: TRBD1
cdr3_nt: TGTGCCAGCAGCGCCAACAACAGGGGCTCTGGCTACACCTTC
cdr3_aa: CASSANNRGSGYTF

clone_size: NA
j_call: TRBJ2-5
v_call: TRBV4-2
d_call: TRBD2
cdr3_nt: TGTGCCAGCAGCCAAGAATGGTTAGCGGGAGCACGACAAGAGACCCAGTACTTC
cdr3_aa: CASSQEWLAGARQETQYF

clone_size: NA
j_call: TRBJ2-7
v_call: TRBV6-5
d_call: TRBD1
cdr3_nt: TGTGCCAGCAGTCACAGGGGATCCTACGAGCAGTACTTC
cdr3_aa: CASSHRGSYEQYF

clone_size: NA
j_call: TRBJ2-3
v_call: TRBV30
d_call: NA
cdr3_nt: TGTGCCTGGGGTTGGATTGACGGGGAGCGCCGAAGGAACACAGATACGCAGTATTTT
cdr3_aa: CAWGWIDGERRRNTDTQYF

clone_size: NA
j_call: TRBJ1-2
v_call: TRBV28
d_call: NA
cdr3_nt: TGTGCCAGCAGCTCTAACTATGGCTACACCTTC
cdr3_aa: CASSSNYGYTF

clone_size: NA
j_call: TRBJ2-5
v_call: TRBV7-2
d_call: TRBD2
cdr3_nt: TGTGCCAGCAGCTTTGGTACTAGCGTTAAGTGGGAGACCCAGTACTTC
cdr3_aa: CASSFGTSVKWETQYF

clone_size: NA
j_call: TRBJ1-5
v_call: TRBV6-1
d_call: NA
cdr3_nt: TGTGCCAGCAGTGTCCCCCAGGGGAATCAGCCCCAGCATTTT
cdr3_aa: CASSVPQGNQPQHF

clone_size: NA
j_call: TRBJ2-1
v_call: TRBV5-1
d_call: TRBD2
cdr3_nt: TGCGCCAGCAGCTTCCTAGCGGGAGAGCAGTTCTTC
cdr3_aa: CASSFLAGEQFF

clone_size: few
j_call: TRBJ2-2
v_call: TRBV19
d_call: TRBD2
cdr3_nt: TGTGCCAGTAGTCCCTCGACTAGCGGGAGAACCGGGGAGCTGTTTTTT
cdr3_aa: CASSPSTSGRTGELFF

clone_size: NA
j_call: TRBJ1-6
v_call: TRBV28
d_call: TRBD1
cdr3_nt: TGTGCCAGCAGTGGGGGGACAGTCTATAATTCACCCCTCCACTTT
cdr3_aa: CASSGGTVYNSPLHF

clone_size: NA
j_call: TRBJ2-2
v_call: TRBV25-1
d_call: TRBD1
cdr3_nt: TGTGCCAGCAGTGGACAGGGGGGGAACACCGGGGAGCTGTTTTTT
cdr3_aa: CASSGQGGNTGELFF

clone_size: NA
j_call: TRBJ1-1
v_call: TRBV28
d_call: TRBD1
cdr3_nt: TGTGCCAGCAGCCTCACAGGGGGCGCGGGGGCTTTCTTT
cdr3_aa: CASSLTGGAGAFF

clone_size: NA
j_call: TRBJ2-3
v_call: TRBV5-8
d_call: TRBD2
cdr3_nt: TGTGCCAGCAGCTGGGGGGGGACTCCATACACAGATACGCAGTATTTT
cdr3_aa: CASSWGGTPYTDTQYF

clone_size: medium-sized
j_call: TRBJ2-1
v_call: TRBV6-1
d_call: TRBD1
cdr3_nt: TGTGCCAGCAGTAAAGGGGACAGTCACAATGAGCAGTTCTTC
cdr3_aa: CASSKGDSHNEQFF

clone_size: NA
j_call: TRBJ1-2
v_call: TRBV5-5
d_call: NA
cdr3_nt: TGTGCCAGCAGCTTGGCTGCGGGTAACTATGGCTACACCTTC
cdr3_aa: CASSLAAGNYGYTF

clone_size: NA
j_call: TRBJ2-7
v_call: TRBV4-2
d_call: TRBD2
cdr3_nt: TGTGCCAGCAGCCAAGGTTTAGCGGGGCGGGGGGAGCAGTACTTC
cdr3_aa: CASSQGLAGRGEQYF

clone_size: NA
j_call: TRBJ1-2
v_call: TRBV19
d_call: NA
cdr3_nt: TGTGCCAGTAGAATGGCCCCCAGGGGAAGCTATGGCTACACCTTC
cdr3_aa: CASRMAPRGSYGYTF

clone_size: NA
j_call: TRBJ2-5
v_call: TRBV18
d_call: TRBD2
cdr3_nt: TGTGCCAGCTCTCATGGACTAGAGGAGACCCAGTACTTC
cdr3_aa: CASSHGLEETQYF

clone_size: NA
j_call: TRBJ2-7
v_call: TRBV5-4
d_call: TRBD2
cdr3_nt: TGTGCCAGCAGCTCGACCGGGACTAGCTTATTCGAGCAGTACTTC
cdr3_aa: CASSSTGTSLFEQYF

clone_size: NA
j_call: TRBJ2-3
v_call: TRBV5-1
d_call: NA
cdr3_nt: TGCGCCAGCAGCTTGGGAGGTCGGGGCACAGATACGCAGTATTTT
cdr3_aa: CASSLGGRGTDTQYF

clone_size: NA
j_call: TRBJ2-1
v_call: TRBV12-5
d_call: NA
cdr3_nt: TGTGCTAGTGGTTTGGTACTCGGGAGCACCTACAATGAGCAGTTCTTC
cdr3_aa: CASGLVLGSTYNEQFF

clone_size: NA
j_call: TRBJ1-1
v_call: TRBV19
d_call: NA
cdr3_nt: TGTGCCAGTAGTCCGGGAGTATACACTGAAGCTTTCTTT
cdr3_aa: CASSPGVYTEAFF

clone_size: NA
j_call: TRBJ2-7
v_call: TRBV5-6
d_call: NA
cdr3_nt: TGTGCCAGCAGCTTCCGGGGGAGCTCCTACGAGCAGTACTTC
cdr3_aa: CASSFRGSSYEQYF